At least ten counts were recorded for the clone carrying this T cell receptor beta chain. This entry is derived from a study of identical twins. TCRdb reprocessed the 5' RACE reads with MiXCR, giving one entry per CDR3 protein. The sample shows some 250,000 distinct CDR3 sequences, over 5% of them seen only once. J lost 7 bases, V lost 7 bases, and 13 bases had no gene match. The CDR3 has 18 amino acids. CDR1 and CDR2 from the germline V gene are WNHNN and SYGVQD (reference sequence). These data also formed part of another study, on T cells expressing NK-cell markers. That source notes: Sorted CD3+CD56+NKG2C+, CD3+CD56+NKG2C- and CD3+CD56-NKG2C+ T cells provided the TCR beta repertoires. The eight sequenced donors comprised seven who were HCMV-seropositive and one who was seronegative. In roughly six donors, dominant NKG2C+ clonotypes were roughly 1.0-8% of CD8+ T cells.

The source is a woman aged 18 to 35 in good health. The specimen sequenced was CD8+ T cells sorted from blood. This rearrangement joins TRBV10-1 to TRBJ2-2; 15 bases align to TRBD2. CDR3 coding DNA: TGCGCCAGCATCGGGACTAGCGGGAGGCACTTTCAAGGCGGGGAGCTGTTTTTT. Amino acid sequence: CASIGTSGRHFQGGELFF.